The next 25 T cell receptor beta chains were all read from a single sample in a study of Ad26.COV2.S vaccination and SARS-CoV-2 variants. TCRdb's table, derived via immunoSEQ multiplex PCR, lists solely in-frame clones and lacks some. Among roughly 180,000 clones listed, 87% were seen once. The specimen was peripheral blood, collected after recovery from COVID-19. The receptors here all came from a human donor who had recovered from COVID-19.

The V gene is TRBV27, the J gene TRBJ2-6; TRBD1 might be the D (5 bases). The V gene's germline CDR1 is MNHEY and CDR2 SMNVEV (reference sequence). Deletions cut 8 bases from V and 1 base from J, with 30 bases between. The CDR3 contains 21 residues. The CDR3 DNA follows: TGTGCCAGCCTCCCTTCCCGCCCCGACAGTCGGGTGCGTTCTGGGGCCAACGTCCTGACTTTC. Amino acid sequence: CASLPSRPDSRVRSGANVLTF.

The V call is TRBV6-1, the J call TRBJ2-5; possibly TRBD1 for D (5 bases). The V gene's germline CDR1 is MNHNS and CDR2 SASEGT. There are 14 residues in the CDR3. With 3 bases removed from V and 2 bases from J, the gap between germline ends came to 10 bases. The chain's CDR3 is CASSDVRVQETQYF. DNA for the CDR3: TGTGCCAGCAGTGATGTCAGGGTTCAAGAGACCCAGTACTTC.

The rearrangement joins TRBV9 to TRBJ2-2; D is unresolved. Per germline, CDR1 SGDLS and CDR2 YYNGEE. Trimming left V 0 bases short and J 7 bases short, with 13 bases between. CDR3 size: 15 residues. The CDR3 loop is CASSVDGLGGGELFF. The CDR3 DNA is TGTGCCAGCAGCGTAGACGGCCTGGGTGGCGGGGAGCTGTTTTTT.

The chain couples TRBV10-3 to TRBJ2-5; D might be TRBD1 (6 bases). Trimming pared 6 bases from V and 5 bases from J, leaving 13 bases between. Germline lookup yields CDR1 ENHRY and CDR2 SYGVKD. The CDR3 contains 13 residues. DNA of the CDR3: TGTGCCATCAGACAGGGCGATTTGGAGACCCAGTACTTC. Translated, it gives CAIRQGDLETQYF.

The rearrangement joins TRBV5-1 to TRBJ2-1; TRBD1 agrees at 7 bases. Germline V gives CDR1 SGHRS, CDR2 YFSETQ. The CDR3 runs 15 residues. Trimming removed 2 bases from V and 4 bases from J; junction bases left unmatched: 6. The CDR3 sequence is CASSLQGLPYNEQFF. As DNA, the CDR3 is TGCGCCAGCAGCTTACAGGGGCTGCCGTACAATGAGCAGTTCTTC. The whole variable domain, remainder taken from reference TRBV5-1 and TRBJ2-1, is KAGVTQTPRYLIKTRGQQVTLSCSPISGHRSVSWYQQTPGQGLQFLFEYFSETQRNKGNFPGRFSGRQFSNSRSEMNVSTLELGDSALYLCASSLQGLPYNEQFFGPGTRLTVL.

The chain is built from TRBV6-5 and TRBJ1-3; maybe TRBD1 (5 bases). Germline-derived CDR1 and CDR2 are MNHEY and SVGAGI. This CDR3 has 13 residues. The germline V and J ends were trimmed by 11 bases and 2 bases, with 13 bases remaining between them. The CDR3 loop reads CACWGPPGNTIYF. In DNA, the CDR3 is TGTGCCTGCTGGGGCCCCCCTGGAAACACCATATATTTT.

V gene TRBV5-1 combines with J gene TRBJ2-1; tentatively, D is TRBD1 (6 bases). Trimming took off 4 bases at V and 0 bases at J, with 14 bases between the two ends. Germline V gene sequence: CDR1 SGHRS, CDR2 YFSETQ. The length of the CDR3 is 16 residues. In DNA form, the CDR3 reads TGCGCCAGCAGCCTCAGGGGTCTCAGCTCCTACAATGAGCAGTTCTTC. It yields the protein CASSLRGLSSYNEQFF.

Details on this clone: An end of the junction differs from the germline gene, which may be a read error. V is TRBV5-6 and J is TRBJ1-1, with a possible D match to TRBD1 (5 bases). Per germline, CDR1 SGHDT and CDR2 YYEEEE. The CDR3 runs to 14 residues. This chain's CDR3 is CASSFAVRGGGSLF. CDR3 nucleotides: TGTGCCAGCAGCTTCGCCGTGAGGGGAGGTGGGAGTCTCTTT.

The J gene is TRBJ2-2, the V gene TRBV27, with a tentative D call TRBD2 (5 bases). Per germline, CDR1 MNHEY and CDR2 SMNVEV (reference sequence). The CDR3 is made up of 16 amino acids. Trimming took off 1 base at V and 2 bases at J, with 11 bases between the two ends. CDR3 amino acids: CASSLYRGLNTGELFF. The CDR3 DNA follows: TGTGCCAGCAGTTTATATCGGGGTCTAAACACCGGGGAGCTGTTTTTT.

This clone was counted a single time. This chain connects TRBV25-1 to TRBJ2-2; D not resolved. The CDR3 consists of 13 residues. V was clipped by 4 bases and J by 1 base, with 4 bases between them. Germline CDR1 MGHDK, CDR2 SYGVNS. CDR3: CASSVQNTGELFF. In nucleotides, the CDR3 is TGTGCCAGCAGTGTTCAGAACACCGGGGAGCTGTTTTTT.

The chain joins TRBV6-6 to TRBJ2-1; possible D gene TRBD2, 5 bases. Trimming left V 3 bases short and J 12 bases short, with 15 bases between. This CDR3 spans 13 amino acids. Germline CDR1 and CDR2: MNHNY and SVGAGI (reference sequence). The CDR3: CASSYEGVGRQFF. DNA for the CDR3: TGTGCCAGCAGTTATGAGGGAGTGGGTAGGCAGTTCTTC.

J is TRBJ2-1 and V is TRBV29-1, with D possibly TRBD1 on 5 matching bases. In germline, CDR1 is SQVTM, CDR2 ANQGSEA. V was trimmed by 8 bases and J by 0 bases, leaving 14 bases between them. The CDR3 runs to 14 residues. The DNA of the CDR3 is TGCAGCTTCCGCAGGGCAAACTCCTACAATGAGCAGTTCTTC. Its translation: CSFRRANSYNEQFF.

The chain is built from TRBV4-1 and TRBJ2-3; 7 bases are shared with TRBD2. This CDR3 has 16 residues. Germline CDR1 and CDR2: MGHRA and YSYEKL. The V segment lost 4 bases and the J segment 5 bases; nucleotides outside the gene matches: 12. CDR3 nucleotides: TGCGCCAGCAGCCCCCTTGGCGGGAGTGTTGGAGATACGCAGTATTTT. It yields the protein CASSPLGGSVGDTQYF.

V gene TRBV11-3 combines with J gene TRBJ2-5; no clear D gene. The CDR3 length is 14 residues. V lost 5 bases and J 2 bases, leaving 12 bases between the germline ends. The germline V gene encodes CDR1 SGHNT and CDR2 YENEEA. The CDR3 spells CASSPENGQETQYF. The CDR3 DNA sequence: TGTGCCAGCAGCCCCGAGAACGGACAAGAGACCCAGTACTTC.

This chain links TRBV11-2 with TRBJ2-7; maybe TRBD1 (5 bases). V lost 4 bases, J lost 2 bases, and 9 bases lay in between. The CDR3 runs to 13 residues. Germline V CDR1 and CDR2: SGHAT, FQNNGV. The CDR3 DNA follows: TGTGCCAGCAGCTCACCCAGGGCCTACGAGCAGTACTTC. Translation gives CASSSPRAYEQYF.

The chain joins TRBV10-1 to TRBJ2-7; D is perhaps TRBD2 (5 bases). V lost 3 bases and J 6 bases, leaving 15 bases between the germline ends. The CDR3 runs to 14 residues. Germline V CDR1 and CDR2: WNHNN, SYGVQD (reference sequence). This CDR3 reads CASSDWPRETEQYF. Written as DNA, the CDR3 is TGCGCCAGCAGTGATTGGCCGAGGGAGACCGAGCAGTACTTC.

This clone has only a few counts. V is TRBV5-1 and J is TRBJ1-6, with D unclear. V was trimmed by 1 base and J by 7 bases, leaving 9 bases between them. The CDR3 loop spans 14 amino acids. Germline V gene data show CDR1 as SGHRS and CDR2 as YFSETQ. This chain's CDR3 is CASSLKGPNSPLHF. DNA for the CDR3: TGCGCCAGCAGCTTGAAAGGGCCCAATTCACCCCTCCACTTT.

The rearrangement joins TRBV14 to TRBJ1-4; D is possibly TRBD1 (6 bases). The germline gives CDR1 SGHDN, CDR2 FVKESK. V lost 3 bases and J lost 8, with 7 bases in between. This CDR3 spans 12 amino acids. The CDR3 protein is CASSHQGEKLFF. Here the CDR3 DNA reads TGTGCCAGCAGCCACCAGGGGGAAAAACTGTTTTTT.

DNA of the CDR3: TGTGCCAGCAGCATTGAGGGCCGGGGGAGCAATCAGCCCCAGCATTTT. This translates into CASSIEGRGSNQPQHF. V usage is TRBV5-4 and J usage is TRBJ1-5, with D tentatively TRBD1 (5 bases). V was pared by 4 bases and J by 1 base, with 15 bases between. Germline loops: CDR1 SGHNT, CDR2 YYREEE (reference sequence). The CDR3 is 16 amino acids.

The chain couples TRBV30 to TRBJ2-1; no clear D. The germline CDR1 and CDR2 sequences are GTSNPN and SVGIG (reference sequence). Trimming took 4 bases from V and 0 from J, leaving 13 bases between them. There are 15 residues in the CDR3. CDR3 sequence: CAWTTTGSSYNEQFF. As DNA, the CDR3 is TGTGCCTGGACTACCACTGGCAGCTCCTACAATGAGCAGTTCTTC.

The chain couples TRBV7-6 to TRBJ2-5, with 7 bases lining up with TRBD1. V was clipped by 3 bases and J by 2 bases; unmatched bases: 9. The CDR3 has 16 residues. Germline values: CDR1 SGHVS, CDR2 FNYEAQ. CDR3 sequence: CASSFDRETSQETQYF. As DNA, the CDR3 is TGTGCCAGCAGCTTTGACAGGGAGACTTCACAAGAGACCCAGTACTTC.

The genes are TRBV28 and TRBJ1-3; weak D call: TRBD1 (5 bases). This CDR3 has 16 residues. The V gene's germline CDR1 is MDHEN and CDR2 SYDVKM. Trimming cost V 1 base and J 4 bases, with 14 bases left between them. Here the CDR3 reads CASSLLGRARGNTIYF. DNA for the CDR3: TGTGCCAGCAGTTTATTGGGCAGGGCTAGGGGAAACACCATATATTTT.

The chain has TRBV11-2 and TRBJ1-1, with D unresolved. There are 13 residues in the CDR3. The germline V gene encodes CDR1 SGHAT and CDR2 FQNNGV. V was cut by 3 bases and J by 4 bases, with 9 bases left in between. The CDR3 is CASSFQPSTEAFF. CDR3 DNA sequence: TGTGCCAGCAGCTTCCAACCCAGCACTGAAGCTTTCTTT.

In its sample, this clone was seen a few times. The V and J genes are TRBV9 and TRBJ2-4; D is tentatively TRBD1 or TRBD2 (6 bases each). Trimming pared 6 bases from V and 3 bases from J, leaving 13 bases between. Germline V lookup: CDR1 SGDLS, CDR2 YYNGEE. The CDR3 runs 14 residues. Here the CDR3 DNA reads TGTGCCAGCACCCCCGGAGGGGGCAAAAACATTCAGTACTTC. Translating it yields CASTPGGGKNIQYF. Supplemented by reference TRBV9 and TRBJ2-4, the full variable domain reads DSGVTQTPKHLITATGQRVTLRCSPRSGDLSVYWYQQSLDQGLQFLIQYYNGEERAKGNILERFSAQQFPDLHSELNLSSLELGDSALYFCASTPGGGKNIQYFGAGTRLSVL.

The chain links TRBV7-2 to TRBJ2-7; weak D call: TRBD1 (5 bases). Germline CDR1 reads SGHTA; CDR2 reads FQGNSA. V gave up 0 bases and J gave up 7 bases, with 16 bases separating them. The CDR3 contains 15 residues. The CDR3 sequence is CASSLAMQGYWEQYF. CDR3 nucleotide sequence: TGTGCCAGCAGCTTAGCAATGCAGGGTTATTGGGAGCAGTACTTC.